A selection of T cell receptor beta chains follows, all from one sample in a study of T cells in Graves' hyperthyroidism and ophthalmopathy. MiXCR was run by TCRdb on the multiplex PCR reads, yielding one entry per CDR3 protein. Of hundreds of thousands of distinct CDR3 sequences in the sample, 38% were seen once. The sequencing input was blood. Every receptor here comes from a man between 18 and 35 years old with Graves' hyperthyroidism. Each CDR3 is given with its conserved first and last residue. D genes are given only for firm matches. Only some rows state a clone size, as once, few, many or a class for expanded clones.

J gene: TRBJ2-2
CDR3 length: 13
D gene: TRBD2
V gene: TRBV29-1
clone size: many
CDR3 protein: CSVRGGKTGELFF
CDR3 DNA: TGCAGCGTGAGGGGAGGGAAAACCGGGGAGCTGTTTTTT

J gene: TRBJ2-1
CDR3 length: 14
D gene: -
V gene: TRBV10-3
clone size: -
CDR3 protein: CATARVAEYNEQFF
CDR3 DNA: TGTGCCACGGCAAGGGTAGCGGAATACAATGAGCAGTTCTTC

J gene: TRBJ1-1
CDR3 length: 16
D gene: -
V gene: TRBV12-3/TRBV12-4
clone size: few
CDR3 protein: CASSFYPPRETTEAFF
CDR3 DNA: TGTGCCAGCAGCTTCTACCCCCCCAGGGAGACGACTGAAGCTTTCTTT

J gene: TRBJ2-7
CDR3 length: 17
D gene: TRBD2
V gene: TRBV5-1
clone size: few
CDR3 protein: CASSLGLAGGRSGEQYF
CDR3 DNA: TGCGCCAGCAGCTTGGGACTAGCGGGGGGTCGTTCGGGGGAGCAGTACTTC

J gene: TRBJ1-2
CDR3 length: 11
D gene: -
V gene: TRBV24-1
clone size: few
CDR3 protein: CATSDLVGYTF
CDR3 DNA: TGTGCCACCAGTGATTTGGTTGGCTACACCTTC

J gene: TRBJ1-2
CDR3 length: 14
D gene: TRBD1
V gene: TRBV10-2
clone size: many
CDR3 protein: CASSDGTGNYGYTF
CDR3 DNA: TGCGCCAGCAGTGATGGGACAGGGAACTATGGCTACACCTTC

J gene: TRBJ2-5
CDR3 length: 15
D gene: -
V gene: TRBV4-1
clone size: few
CDR3 protein: CASSPSRSGLETQYF
CDR3 DNA: TGCGCCAGCAGCCCCAGTCGGTCGGGGCTGGAGACCCAGTACTTC

J gene: TRBJ1-5
CDR3 length: 14
D gene: -
V gene: TRBV19
clone size: -
CDR3 protein: CASRDAGSYQPQHF
CDR3 DNA: TGTGCCAGTAGGGACGCAGGGAGCTATCAGCCCCAGCATTTT

J gene: TRBJ2-2
CDR3 length: 16
D gene: -
V gene: TRBV12-3/TRBV12-4
clone size: -
CDR3 protein: CASSPIHGWSTGELFF
CDR3 DNA: TGTGCCAGCAGCCCAATACACGGGTGGAGCACCGGGGAGCTGTTTTTT

J gene: TRBJ1-1
CDR3 length: 15
D gene: TRBD1
V gene: TRBV7-8
clone size: -
CDR3 protein: CASSTLGQGNAEAFF
CDR3 DNA: TGTGCCAGCAGCACCCTCGGACAGGGGAACGCTGAAGCTTTCTTT

J gene: TRBJ1-6
CDR3 length: 14
D gene: TRBD1
V gene: TRBV5-4
clone size: few
CDR3 protein: CASSFRDRASPLHF
CDR3 DNA: TGTGCCAGCAGCTTCCGGGACAGGGCTTCACCCCTCCACTTT

J gene: TRBJ2-2
CDR3 length: 12
D gene: -
V gene: TRBV29-1
clone size: many
CDR3 protein: CSPDQRARELFF
CDR3 DNA: TGCAGCCCCGATCAGCGGGCAAGGGAGCTGTTTTTT

J gene: TRBJ1-6
CDR3 length: 15
D gene: -
V gene: TRBV6-2/TRBV6-3
clone size: -
CDR3 protein: CASSRRDARGSPLHF
CDR3 DNA: TGTGCCAGCAGTCGCCGGGACGCTCGGGGTTCACCCCTCCACTTT

J gene: TRBJ1-3
CDR3 length: 13
D gene: -
V gene: TRBV7-6
clone size: many
CDR3 protein: CASSLNGGNTIYF
CDR3 DNA: TGTGCCAGCAGCTTAAATGGCGGAAACACCATATATTTT

J gene: TRBJ1-4
CDR3 length: 12
D gene: -
V gene: TRBV2
clone size: many
CDR3 protein: CASQRVYEKLFF
CDR3 DNA: TGTGCCAGCCAGCGGGTATATGAAAAACTGTTTTTT

J gene: TRBJ1-3
CDR3 length: 13
D gene: -
V gene: TRBV2
clone size: -
CDR3 protein: CASNGDIGNTIYF
CDR3 DNA: TGTGCCAGCAATGGGGACATCGGAAACACCATATATTTT

J gene: TRBJ1-2
CDR3 length: 13
D gene: -
V gene: TRBV7-2
clone size: many
CDR3 protein: CASSSVAGYGNTF
CDR3 DNA: TGTGCCAGCAGCTCAGTCGCGGGATATGGAAACACCTTC

J gene: TRBJ1-1
CDR3 length: 15
D gene: -
V gene: TRBV12-3/TRBV12-4
clone size: few
CDR3 protein: CASSLGTVYNTEAFF
CDR3 DNA: TGTGCCAGCAGTTTAGGGACAGTTTATAACACTGAAGCTTTCTTT

J gene: TRBJ1-1
CDR3 length: 12
D gene: TRBD1
V gene: TRBV25-1
clone size: -
CDR3 protein: CAPGQGNTEAFF
CDR3 DNA: TGTGCTCCGGGACAGGGGAACACTGAAGCTTTCTTT

J gene: TRBJ2-6
CDR3 length: 14
D gene: TRBD1
V gene: TRBV7-2
clone size: few
CDR3 protein: CASSLRAGGNVLTF
CDR3 DNA: TGTGCCAGCAGCTTAAGGGCAGGGGGCAACGTCCTGACTTTC

J gene: TRBJ1-1
CDR3 length: 14
D gene: TRBD1
V gene: TRBV10-3
clone size: once
CDR3 protein: CASSERGRGLEAFF
CDR3 DNA: TGTGCCAGCAGTGAGAGGGGGCGCGGGCTAGAAGCTTTCTTT

J gene: TRBJ1-5
CDR3 length: 15
D gene: -
V gene: TRBV7-2
clone size: many
CDR3 protein: CASSLDGQSNQPQHF
CDR3 DNA: TGTGCCAGCAGCTTAGATGGACAGAGCAATCAGCCCCAGCATTTT

J gene: TRBJ1-5
CDR3 length: 17
D gene: -
V gene: TRBV4-2
clone size: many
CDR3 protein: CASSQDWGQGVNQPQHF
CDR3 DNA: TGTGCCAGCAGCCAAGATTGGGGGCAGGGCGTTAATCAGCCCCAGCATTTT

J gene: TRBJ1-4
CDR3 length: 15
D gene: -
V gene: TRBV3-1
clone size: once
CDR3 protein: CASSRRDPTNEKLFF
CDR3 DNA: TGTGCCAGCAGCCGCAGGGACCCAACAAATGAAAAACTGTTTTTT

J gene: TRBJ2-6
CDR3 length: 17
D gene: -
V gene: TRBV4-1
clone size: -
CDR3 protein: CASSQVYSSAGANVLTF
CDR3 DNA: TGCGCCAGCAGCCAAGTGTACAGTTCTGCTGGGGCCAACGTCCTGACTTTC

J gene: TRBJ1-6
CDR3 length: 13
D gene: -
V gene: TRBV2
clone size: many
CDR3 protein: CAITGQFNSPLHF
CDR3 DNA: TGTGCCATCACAGGACAATTCAATTCACCCCTCCACTTT

J gene: TRBJ1-2
CDR3 length: 15
D gene: -
V gene: TRBV6-5
clone size: -
CDR3 protein: CASSYQSGRTEGYTF
CDR3 DNA: TGTGCCAGCAGTTACCAATCCGGACGCACGGAGGGCTACACCTTC

J gene: TRBJ2-7
CDR3 length: 15
D gene: TRBD1
V gene: TRBV19
clone size: few
CDR3 protein: CASSPQYRQGGEQYF
CDR3 DNA: TGTGCCAGTAGTCCGCAGTACCGACAGGGCGGGGAGCAGTACTTC

J gene: TRBJ1-1
CDR3 length: 13
D gene: TRBD1
V gene: TRBV9
clone size: many
CDR3 protein: CASSVGRGTEAFF
CDR3 DNA: TGTGCCAGCAGTGTGGGCAGGGGGACTGAAGCTTTCTTT

J gene: TRBJ1-4
CDR3 length: 17
D gene: -
V gene: TRBV6-6
clone size: -
CDR3 protein: CASRRLRDPKQDEKLFF
CDR3 DNA: TGTGCCAGCAGAAGACTCCGGGACCCGAAACAGGATGAAAAACTGTTTTTT

J gene: TRBJ1-5
CDR3 length: 17
D gene: -
V gene: TRBV4-1
clone size: few
CDR3 protein: CASSQVKGPAGNQPQHF
CDR3 DNA: TGCGCCAGCAGCCAAGTGAAGGGACCGGCGGGCAATCAGCCCCAGCATTTT

J gene: TRBJ2-5
CDR3 length: 15
D gene: -
V gene: TRBV25-1
clone size: -
CDR3 protein: CASSSWGGIQETQYF
CDR3 DNA: TGTGCCAGCAGCTCTTGGGGGGGCATTCAAGAGACCCAGTACTTC

J gene: TRBJ1-5
CDR3 length: 15
D gene: TRBD1
V gene: TRBV6-6
clone size: -
CDR3 protein: CASSYSDRGNQPQHF
CDR3 DNA: TGTGCCAGCAGTTACTCGGACAGGGGGAATCAGCCCCAGCATTTT

J gene: TRBJ1-2
CDR3 length: 16
D gene: -
V gene: TRBV12-3/TRBV12-4
clone size: -
CDR3 protein: CASSYSRTTSNYGYTF
CDR3 DNA: TGTGCCAGCAGTTACTCGAGAACAACCAGTAACTATGGCTACACCTTC

J gene: TRBJ1-2
CDR3 length: 15
D gene: -
V gene: TRBV12-3/TRBV12-4
clone size: few
CDR3 protein: CASSWGSTSPYGYTF
CDR3 DNA: TGTGCCAGCAGTTGGGGCTCGACCAGCCCCTATGGCTACACCTTC

J gene: TRBJ2-6
CDR3 length: 16
D gene: -
V gene: TRBV19
clone size: many
CDR3 protein: CASSPGEFTGANVLTF
CDR3 DNA: TGTGCCAGTTCTCCCGGGGAGTTTACTGGGGCCAACGTCCTGACTTTC

J gene: TRBJ1-3
CDR3 length: 16
D gene: -
V gene: TRBV6-1
clone size: -
CDR3 protein: CASSLALSSTGNTIYF
CDR3 DNA: TGTGCCAGCAGCCTCGCCCTCAGCAGCACTGGAAACACCATATATTTT

J gene: TRBJ2-7
CDR3 length: 14
D gene: TRBD1
V gene: TRBV6-6
clone size: -
CDR3 protein: CATADREEPYEQYF
CDR3 DNA: TGTGCCACCGCGGACAGGGAGGAGCCCTACGAGCAGTACTTC

J gene: TRBJ1-4
CDR3 length: 11
D gene: -
V gene: TRBV29-1
clone size: many
CDR3 protein: CSVEDSEKLFF
CDR3 DNA: TGCAGCGTTGAAGATTCCGAAAAACTGTTTTTT

J gene: TRBJ2-6
CDR3 length: 13
D gene: -
V gene: TRBV29-1
clone size: -
CDR3 protein: CSYQGSGANVLTF
CDR3 DNA: TGCAGTTACCAGGGGTCTGGGGCCAACGTCCTGACTTTC

J gene: TRBJ1-1
CDR3 length: 13
D gene: -
V gene: TRBV19
clone size: many
CDR3 protein: CASSGGVGAEAFF
CDR3 DNA: TGTGCCAGTAGTGGCGGGGTCGGGGCTGAAGCTTTCTTT

J gene: TRBJ2-7
CDR3 length: 14
D gene: TRBD2
V gene: TRBV9
clone size: -
CDR3 protein: CATSGTSGSYEQYF
CDR3 DNA: TGTGCAACTTCGGGGACTAGCGGCTCCTACGAGCAGTACTTC

J gene: TRBJ1-2
CDR3 length: 16
D gene: TRBD1
V gene: TRBV29-1
clone size: -
CDR3 protein: CSVPRFEQGDDYGYTF
CDR3 DNA: TGCAGCGTGCCCCGATTCGAACAGGGGGACGACTATGGCTACACCTTC

J gene: TRBJ2-7
CDR3 length: 16
D gene: -
V gene: TRBV7-9
clone size: -
CDR3 protein: CASSLLGAVSSYEQYF
CDR3 DNA: TGTGCCAGCAGCCTACTAGGGGCGGTGAGCTCCTACGAGCAGTACTTC

J gene: TRBJ2-1
CDR3 length: 16
D gene: TRBD2
V gene: TRBV7-9
clone size: -
CDR3 protein: CASSPIGLAGVGEQFF
CDR3 DNA: TGTGCCAGCAGCCCCATCGGACTAGCGGGAGTGGGTGAGCAGTTCTTC

J gene: TRBJ2-5
CDR3 length: 17
D gene: TRBD2
V gene: TRBV29-1
clone size: -
CDR3 protein: CSARGLAGGSTVETQYF
CDR3 DNA: TGCAGTGCTAGAGGACTAGCGGGAGGCTCTACGGTAGAGACCCAGTACTTC

J gene: TRBJ2-7
CDR3 length: 14
D gene: -
V gene: TRBV4-3
clone size: once
CDR3 protein: CASSQEAPGGEQYF
CDR3 DNA: TGCGCCAGCAGCCAAGAGGCCCCAGGTGGCGAGCAGTACTTC

J gene: TRBJ2-7
CDR3 length: 14
D gene: -
V gene: TRBV20-1
clone size: -
CDR3 protein: CSTRGDVSSYEQYF
CDR3 DNA: TGCAGTACTAGGGGGGACGTGAGCTCCTACGAGCAGTACTTC

J gene: TRBJ1-6
CDR3 length: 13
D gene: -
V gene: TRBV20-1
clone size: few
CDR3 protein: CSAREAGDSPLHF
CDR3 DNA: TGCAGTGCTAGAGAGGCAGGGGATTCACCCCTCCACTTT

J gene: TRBJ2-7
CDR3 length: 15
D gene: TRBD2
V gene: TRBV20-1
clone size: few
CDR3 protein: CSARDSGGSSDEQYF
CDR3 DNA: TGCAGTGCTAGAGATTCAGGCGGGAGTTCTGACGAGCAGTACTTC

J gene: TRBJ2-2
CDR3 length: 13
D gene: -
V gene: TRBV20-1
clone size: -
CDR3 protein: CSARDTYTGELFF
CDR3 DNA: TGCAGTGCTAGAGATACGTACACCGGGGAGCTGTTTTTT

J gene: TRBJ2-7
CDR3 length: 14
D gene: TRBD2
V gene: TRBV20-1
clone size: -
CDR3 protein: CSARVGTRAYEQYF
CDR3 DNA: TGCAGTGCTAGAGTGGGGACTAGGGCCTACGAGCAGTACTTC

J gene: TRBJ1-1
CDR3 length: 15
D gene: -
V gene: TRBV19
clone size: -
CDR3 protein: CASGTWGAGDTEAFF
CDR3 DNA: TGTGCCAGTGGTACGTGGGGGGCTGGGGACACTGAAGCTTTCTTT

J gene: TRBJ1-1
CDR3 length: 16
D gene: TRBD1
V gene: TRBV15
clone size: many
CDR3 protein: CATSKGTGAMNTEAFF
CDR3 DNA: TGTGCCACCAGCAAAGGGACAGGGGCCATGAACACTGAAGCTTTCTTT